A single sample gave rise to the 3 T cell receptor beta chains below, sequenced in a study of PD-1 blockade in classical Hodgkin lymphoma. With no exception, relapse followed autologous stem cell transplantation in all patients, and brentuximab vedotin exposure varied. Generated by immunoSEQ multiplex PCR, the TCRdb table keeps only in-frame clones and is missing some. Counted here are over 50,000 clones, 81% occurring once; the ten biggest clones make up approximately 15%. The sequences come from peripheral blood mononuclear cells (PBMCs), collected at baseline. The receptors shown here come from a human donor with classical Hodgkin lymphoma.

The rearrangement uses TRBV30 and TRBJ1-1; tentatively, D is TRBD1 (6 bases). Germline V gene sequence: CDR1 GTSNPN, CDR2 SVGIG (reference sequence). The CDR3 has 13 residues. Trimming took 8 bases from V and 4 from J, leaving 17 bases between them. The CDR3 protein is CALARRGLTEAFF. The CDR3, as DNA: TGTGCCCTTGCTCGGCGGGGGCTCACTGAAGCTTTCTTT.

Here the CDR3 DNA reads TGTGCCAGCAGCTTATGTCGATCGGCGGCGTGCGAGACCCAGTACTTC. Its protein product is CASSLCRSAACETQYF. This chain connects TRBV11-3 to TRBJ2-5; D remains ambiguous. This CDR3 region has 16 residues. Looked up from germline, CDR1 is SGHNT and CDR2 is YENEEA. Trimming removed 2 bases at V and 5 bases at J, with 18 bases between.

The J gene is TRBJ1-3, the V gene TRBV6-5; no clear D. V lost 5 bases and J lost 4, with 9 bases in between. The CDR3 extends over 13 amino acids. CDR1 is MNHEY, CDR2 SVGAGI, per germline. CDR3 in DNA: TGTGCCAGCAGTCCCGGTAAAGGAAACACCATATATTTT. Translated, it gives CASSPGKGNTIYF.